One sample yielded the 29 T cell receptor beta chains listed below, sequenced in a study of blood T cell repertoires in COVID-19. The protocol was immunoSEQ multiplex PCR, while the TCRdb copy is restricted to in-frame clones and leaves out a portion. The sample shows roughly 240,000 clones, roughly 86% of them seen only once. The sequenced sample consisted of peripheral blood. The receptors stem from a woman in her twenties or thirties who had recovered from COVID-19.

V and J are TRBV5-1 and TRBJ1-1; 7 bases map to TRBD1. Per germline, CDR1 SGHRS and CDR2 YFSETQ. The V and J ends lost 0 bases and 1 base, in that order; junction bases with no gene match: 3. The CDR3 loop spans 15 amino acids. In nucleotides, the CDR3 is TGCGCCAGCAGCTTGGAGGGGGCGCGGAACACTGAAGCTTTCTTT. It translates to CASSLEGARNTEAFF. The full variable domain, its missing parts supplied by reference TRBV5-1 and TRBJ1-1, is KAGVTQTPRYLIKTRGQQVTLSCSPISGHRSVSWYQQTPGQGLQFLFEYFSETQRNKGNFPGRFSGRQFSNSRSEMNVSTLELGDSALYLCASSLEGARNTEAFFGQGTRLTVV.

This clone was counted a few times. The chain carries TRBV18 and TRBJ1-1, with no clear D. The germline V and J ends were trimmed by 3 bases and 2 bases, with 16 bases remaining between them. The CDR3 extends over 16 amino acids. In germline, CDR1 is KGHSH, CDR2 LQKENI. Written as DNA, the CDR3 is TGTGCCAGCTCACCCGTGGTTGCGGGGTTAAACACTGAAGCTTTCTTT. Residues: CASSPVVAGLNTEAFF.

The chain combines TRBV2 with TRBJ1-2; D unresolved. This CDR3 is 12 amino acids long. The germline gives CDR1 SNHLY, CDR2 FYNNEI. Trimming took 7 bases from V and 0 from J, leaving 6 bases between them. The CDR3 loop is CASNRANYGYTF. The CDR3 bases are TGTGCCAGCAACCGGGCTAACTATGGCTACACCTTC.

This clone was seen only once. V is TRBV4-3 and J is TRBJ2-5, with TRBD2 matching over 12 bases. Germline V CDR1 and CDR2: LGHNA, YSLEER. J lost 0 bases, V lost 0 bases, and 8 bases had no gene match. CDR3 length equals 19 residues. CDR3 sequence: CASSQDPPLAGGYQETQYF. In DNA form, the CDR3 reads TGCGCCAGCAGCCAAGACCCCCCTCTAGCGGGGGGGTACCAAGAGACCCAGTACTTC.

This chain links TRBV10-3 with TRBJ1-1; D is unresolved. CDR1 is ENHRY, CDR2 SYGVKD, per germline. This CDR3 has 13 amino acids. Trimming left V 8 bases short and J 0 bases short, with 10 bases between. CDR3 bases: TGTGCCATCTTAAGAGGCATGAACACTGAAGCTTTCTTT. Protein: CAILRGMNTEAFF.

The genes are TRBV18 and TRBJ2-3; 8 bases fit TRBD1. V lost 3 bases to trimming and J lost 2 bases; unmatched junction nucleotides: 4. The CDR3 is made up of 15 amino acids. The V gene's germline CDR1 is KGHSH and CDR2 LQKENI. The CDR3 coding sequence is TGTGCCAGCTCACCCCAGGGGGCGCCCACAGATACGCAGTATTTT. It specifies CASSPQGAPTDTQYF.

The rearrangement links TRBV5-1 to TRBJ1-3; D is perhaps TRBD1 (5 bases). V was shortened by 2 bases and J by 0 bases, with 12 bases between the two germline ends. Per the germline V gene, CDR1 is SGHRS and CDR2 is YFSETQ. The CDR3 runs to 16 residues. CDR3 in DNA: TGCGCCAGCAGCTTAGGAGACAGCGTCTCTGGAAACACCATATATTTT. This sequence encodes CASSLGDSVSGNTIYF.

The rearrangement uses TRBV13 and TRBJ2-5; D is undetermined. The V gene's germline CDR1 is PRHDT and CDR2 FYEKMQ (reference sequence). The V and J ends lost 1 base and 1 base respectively, with 13 bases between them. The CDR3 consists of 16 residues. CDR3 nucleotide sequence: TGTGCCAGCAGCTTAGTGTCCGGCGGATTCCAAGAGACCCAGTACTTC. Encoded protein: CASSLVSGGFQETQYF.

The rearrangement uses TRBV2 and TRBJ2-6; weak D call: TRBD1 (9 bases). Germline V CDR1 and CDR2: SNHLY, FYNNEI. The ends were cut back, 8 bases at V and 5 bases at J, with 28 bases in the middle. The CDR3 has 19 amino acids. This CDR3 is CASGRGGGQGSFRANVLTF. DNA for the CDR3: TGTGCCAGCGGACGGGGGGGTGGACAGGGGTCATTTAGGGCCAACGTCCTGACTTTC.

The chain has TRBV7-2 and TRBJ2-3; 11 nucleotides match TRBD2. Looked up from germline, CDR1 is SGHTA and CDR2 is FQGNSA. V lost 3 bases and J lost 7; bases outside the gene matches: 6. The CDR3 extends over 15 amino acids. Here the CDR3 reads CASSFSGGAIYTQYF. CDR3 nucleotide sequence: TGTGCCAGCAGCTTTAGCGGGGGGGCCATTTATACGCAGTATTTT.

V is TRBV7-9 and J is TRBJ1-2, with 7 bases matching TRBD1. This CDR3 comprises 13 residues. The germline CDR1 and CDR2 sequences are SEHNR and FQNEAQ (reference sequence). Trimming removed 3 bases from V and 10 bases from J; junction bases left unmatched: 8. The CDR3 sequence is CASSFRDRHFYTF. In DNA, the CDR3 is TGTGCCAGCAGCTTTCGGGACAGACATTTCTACACCTTC. Full variable domain (remainder filled in from reference TRBV7-9 and TRBJ1-2): DTGVSQNPRHKITKRGQNVTFRCDPISEHNRLYWYRQTLGQGPEFLTYFQNEAQLEKSRLLSDRFSAERPKGSFSTLEIQRTEQGDSAMYLCASSFRDRHFYTFGSGTRLTVV.

The rearrangement links TRBV10-1 to TRBJ1-5; a weak D match, TRBD1 (6 bases). The CDR3 runs to 15 residues. The V gene's germline CDR1 is WNHNN and CDR2 SYGVQD (reference sequence). Trimming left V 7 bases short and J 2 bases short, with 15 bases between. For the CDR3, the DNA is TGCGCCAGCACCCGCTGCCGACAGGGCAATCAGCCCCAGCATTTT. Translation: CASTRCRQGNQPQHF.

This rearrangement joins TRBV5-1 to TRBJ2-7, with 10 bases that match TRBD1. The CDR3 runs to 14 residues. Germline V gene data show CDR1 as SGHRS and CDR2 as YFSETQ. The J segment lost 5 bases and the V segment lost 4 bases, leaving 6 bases of the junction unmatched. CDR3 amino acids: CASSRQGAVNEQYF. The CDR3 DNA sequence: TGCGCCAGCAGCAGACAGGGGGCGGTTAACGAGCAGTACTTC. Looking up the rest from reference TRBV5-1 and TRBJ2-7 gives the full variable domain: KAGVTQTPRYLIKTRGQQVTLSCSPISGHRSVSWYQQTPGQGLQFLFEYFSETQRNKGNFPGRFSGRQFSNSRSEMNVSTLELGDSALYLCASSRQGAVNEQYFGPGTRLTVT.

This chain joins TRBV5-1 and TRBJ2-1; TRBD1 matches 8 bases. V shed 3 bases and J 6 bases; nucleotides not matched to a gene: 5. The CDR3 loop spans 14 amino acids. CDR1 SGHRS and CDR2 YFSETQ come from the germline V gene. For the CDR3, the DNA is TGCGCCAGCAGCTCGTGGACAGGGACCAATGAGCAGTTCTTC. It is translated as CASSSWTGTNEQFF.

The chain has TRBV14 and TRBJ2-7, with 8 bases lining up with TRBD1. Germline values: CDR1 SGHDN, CDR2 FVKESK. CDR3 size: 14 residues. Germline trimming cut 5 bases from V and 2 bases from J; bases unmatched to any gene: 5. The DNA for the CDR3 is TGTGCCAGCAGCTCCGGGACAGGACCCTACGAGCAGTACTTC. Encoded protein: CASSSGTGPYEQYF. The whole variable domain, remainder taken from reference TRBV14 and TRBJ2-7, is EAGVTQFPSHSVIEKGQTVTLRCDPISGHDNLYWYRRVMGKEIKFLLHFVKESKQDESGMPNNRFLAERTGGTYSTLKVQPAELEDSGVYFCASSSGTGPYEQYFGPGTRLTVT.

The chain couples TRBV18 to TRBJ2-5, with TRBD2 matching 9 bases. With V trimmed by 3 bases and J by 2 bases, 13 bases remained unmatched. This CDR3 has 18 amino acids. CDR1 is KGHSH and CDR2 is LQKENI in the germline V gene. The CDR3 here is CASSPRLAAQNLQETQYF. The DNA for the CDR3 is TGTGCCAGCTCACCCCGACTAGCGGCTCAGAACCTTCAAGAGACCCAGTACTTC.

This clone was observed once. The chain couples TRBV19 to TRBJ1-2; D is unresolved. The V gene lost 7 bases and the J gene lost 0 bases, with 6 bases spanning the gap. CDR1 and CDR2 (germline): LNHDA, SQIVND (reference sequence). The CDR3 runs to 12 residues. The CDR3 sequence: CASNRANYGYTF. The CDR3 bases are TGTGCCAGTAATCGAGCTAACTATGGCTACACCTTC.

This clone was counted a single time. This chain joins TRBV3-1 (or the pseudogene TRBV3-2) and TRBJ2-5; D possibly corresponds to TRBD1 (5 bases). CDR1 is LGHDT and CDR2 is YNNKEL in the germline V gene (reference sequence). This CDR3 has 15 residues. The V gene lost 1 base and the J gene lost 1 base, with 10 bases spanning the gap. The CDR3 DNA is TGTGCCAGCAGCCAAGGACAGAGGAGCCAAGAGACCCAGTACTTC. This codes for CASSQGQRSQETQYF.

The V gene is TRBV5-4, the J gene TRBJ2-6, with D possibly matching TRBD2 (6 bases). V shed 4 bases and J shed 1 base, with 12 bases lying between them. The CDR3 totals 16 residues. Germline lookup yields CDR1 SGHNT and CDR2 YYREEE (reference sequence). Here the CDR3 reads CASSGGLPSGANVLTF. The CDR3 coding sequence is TGTGCCAGCAGCGGGGGACTTCCATCTGGGGCCAACGTCCTGACTTTC.

The chain employs TRBV1 and TRBJ2-7; the DNA was not compared with TRBD2, the D call given in the table. TRBV1 is annotated as a pseudogene. CDR3 length: 19 residues. CDR3 sequence: CTSTIPTCRLAGGSYEQYF. DNA for the CDR3: TGCACCAGCACCATCCCAACATGCAGACTAGCGGGGGGGTCCTACGAGCAGTACTTC.

This chain connects TRBV6-6 to TRBJ2-5; 11 positions match TRBD2. The J segment lost 5 bases and the V segment lost 5 bases, leaving 7 bases of the junction unmatched. Germline values: CDR1 MNHNY, CDR2 SVGAGI (reference sequence). This CDR3 has 15 amino acids. The CDR3 nucleotides read TGTGCCAGCAGTCTGGGACTAGCGGTGGGGGAGACCCAGTACTTC. It specifies CASSLGLAVGETQYF.

The chain uses TRBV2 and TRBJ1-1; D call uncertain. CDR1 SNHLY and CDR2 FYNNEI come from the germline V gene. V lost 1 base, J lost 5 bases, and 14 bases lay in between. The CDR3 runs 15 residues. In DNA, the CDR3 is TGTGCCAGCAGTGAAGACAATATAGGAGGAACTGAAGCTTTCTTT. It translates to CASSEDNIGGTEAFF.

The chain combines TRBV4-1 with TRBJ2-3; the match to TRBD2 covers 7 bases. The V gene's germline CDR1 is MGHRA and CDR2 YSYEKL. CDR3 length equals 12 residues. J was trimmed by 9 bases and V by 1 base; bases with no gene match: 1. The CDR3 DNA is TGCGCCAGCAGCCAAGTGGGGGGGACGCAGTATTTT. Translating gives CASSQVGGTQYF.

This clone was counted once. The chain has TRBV19 and TRBJ1-3; TRBD1 is a possible D gene (5 bases). From germline, CDR1 is LNHDA and CDR2 SQIVND (reference sequence). The V gene lost 2 bases and the J gene lost 4 bases, with 21 bases spanning the gap. The CDR3 has 18 residues. The CDR3 bases are TGTGCCAGTAGTATATTCCGTGGGACTGCCCTCGGGGGAAACACCATATATTTT. It yields the protein CASSIFRGTALGGNTIYF.

The chain couples TRBV6-5 to TRBJ2-3; 11 nucleotides match TRBD1. The CDR3 runs 14 residues. Trimming at V came to 6 bases and at J to 8 bases, leaving 7 bases not matched to a gene. Germline CDR1 MNHEY, CDR2 SVGAGI. The CDR3 DNA follows: TGTGCCAGCAGAGGGACAGGGGGGATGGTTACGCAGTATTTT. This gives the protein CASRGTGGMVTQYF.

This clone was recorded only once. The rearrangement links TRBV12-3 or TRBV12-4 to TRBJ2-3; no clear D gene. V was shortened by 5 bases and J by 7 bases, with 10 bases between the two germline ends. CDR3 size: 12 residues. CDR3 loop: CASSPRGNTQYF. The CDR3 nucleotides read TGTGCCAGCAGTCCACGAGGTAATACGCAGTATTTT.

The gene calls are TRBV4-3 and TRBJ2-1; D is unresolved. Trimming pared 1 base from V and 5 bases from J, leaving 15 bases between. The CDR3 runs 16 residues. CDR1 and CDR2 from the germline V gene are LGHNA and YSLEER. CDR3 residues: CASSQGLFLQNNEQFF. In DNA, the CDR3 is TGCGCCAGCAGCCAAGGTTTGTTTCTCCAGAACAATGAGCAGTTCTTC.

The chain joins TRBV10-3 to TRBJ1-2; unclear D gene. Germline V gives CDR1 ENHRY, CDR2 SYGVKD. This CDR3 spans 11 amino acids. Trimming cost V 8 bases and J 5 bases, with 9 bases left between them. Written as DNA, the CDR3 is TGTGCCATCTACGAGAATTATGGCTACACCTTC. It translates to CAIYENYGYTF.

The V gene is TRBV6-5, the J gene TRBJ1-3; TRBD1 is a possible D gene (5 bases). This CDR3 is built from 13 residues. From germline, CDR1 is MNHEY and CDR2 SVGAGI. V dropped 2 bases and J dropped 8 bases, with 10 bases sitting between them. The CDR3, as DNA: TGTGCCAGCAGTTACACCCAAGGGGACACCATATATTTT. The encoded protein is CASSYTQGDTIYF.